The 20 T cell receptor beta chains presented below share a single source sample, sequenced in a study of early T cells in non-severe SARS-CoV-2 infection. TCRdb fed the 5' RACE reads into MiXCR, producing one record per CDR3 protein. Among 97,000 or so distinct CDR3 sequences, approximately 10% were seen once, and the ten largest hold roughly 4.5%. The input for sequencing was whole blood, taken at baseline. The source of these receptors is an adult who was a healthcare worker with PCR-confirmed SARS-CoV-2 infection or an uninfected control (not recorded which).

The chain joins TRBV2 to TRBJ1-1; D is unresolved. The CDR3 is 10 amino acids. The V end was cut by 8 bases, the J end by 6 bases, with 7 bases between. CDR1 SNHLY and CDR2 FYNNEI come from the germline V gene. Here the CDR3 DNA reads TGTGCCAGCCGGTTGGCTGAAGCTTTCTTT. Translation gives CASRLAEAFF.

The CDR3 region has the DNA TGCAGTGCTAGAGATGGAGAACAGGGCTGGGACTATGGCTACACCTTC. Translated, it gives CSARDGEQGWDYGYTF. The chain joins TRBV20-1 to TRBJ1-2; the D gene is possibly TRBD1 (6 bases). Trimming removed 0 bases from V and 3 bases from J, with 17 bases in between. The CDR3 extends over 16 amino acids. Looked up from germline, CDR1 is DFQATT and CDR2 is SNEGSKA (reference sequence).

This clonotype was seen repeatedly, ten times or more. J is TRBJ2-5 and V is TRBV20-1; no definite D call. The ends were cut back, 8 bases at V and 5 bases at J, with 12 bases in the middle. The germline gives CDR1 DFQATT, CDR2 SNEGSKA (reference sequence). There are 11 residues in the CDR3. CDR3 nucleotide sequence: TGCAGTCCCAAGGCTCGGGAGACCCAGTACTTC. Protein: CSPKARETQYF.

This clonotype has only a few counts. This rearrangement joins TRBV29-1 to TRBJ2-1, with D unclear. The CDR3 extends over 17 amino acids. V lost 4 bases, J lost 3 bases, and 22 bases lay in between. CDR1 SQVTM and CDR2 ANQGSEA come from the germline V gene. CDR3 DNA sequence: TGCAGCGTTGCGGTTCGACTCCTCGCCGACCTCTACAATGAGCAGTTCTTC. Amino acid sequence: CSVAVRLLADLYNEQFF.

The chain combines TRBV7-8 with TRBJ2-5, with TRBD2 identical over 12 bases. CDR3 length: 19 residues. Germline trimming cut 2 bases from V and 0 bases from J; bases unmatched to any gene: 10. Germline loops: CDR1 SGHVS, CDR2 FQNEAQ. The CDR3 coding sequence is TGTGCCAGCAGCTTAAATACCCTAGCGGGAGGGAAAGACCAAGAGACCCAGTACTTC. Amino acid sequence: CASSLNTLAGGKDQETQYF. The variable domain in full, with the rest retrieved from reference TRBV7-8 and TRBJ2-5, is GAGVSQSPRYKVAKRGQDVALRCDPISGHVSLFWYQQALGQGPEFLTYFQNEAQLDKSGLPSDRFFAERPEGSVSTLKIQRTQQEDSAVYLCASSLNTLAGGKDQETQYFGPGTRLLVL.

In this sample, this clonotype turned up many times. The gene calls are TRBV6-1 and TRBJ1-5; TRBD1 aligns across 7 bases. The CDR3 extends over 13 amino acids. Unmatched junction bases numbered 3, after V lost 6 bases and J lost 4 bases. The V gene's germline CDR1 is MNHNS and CDR2 SASEGT. Here the CDR3 reads CASRGQENQPQHF. The CDR3 nucleotides are TGTGCCAGCAGAGGACAGGAGAATCAGCCCCAGCATTTT.

The rearrangement links TRBV5-1 to TRBJ2-1; D remains unclear. Trimming left V 4 bases short and J 6 bases short, with 20 bases between. This CDR3 has 16 amino acids. Germline-derived CDR1 and CDR2 are SGHRS and YFSETQ. The CDR3 DNA reads TGCGCCAGCAGCGTTGCTAGGATGGGAAAATCCAATGAGCAGTTCTTC. Amino acids: CASSVARMGKSNEQFF.

The rearrangement joins TRBV29-1 to TRBJ1-2, with D perhaps TRBD1 (6 bases). The germline V gene encodes CDR1 SQVTM and CDR2 ANQGSEA. The V end lost 0 bases, the J end lost 6 bases, and 20 bases lay between the germline ends. This CDR3 contains 16 residues. The CDR3 loop is CSVEESTGREYNGYTF. The DNA of the CDR3 is TGCAGCGTTGAAGAGAGTACAGGGAGGGAGTATAATGGCTACACCTTC.

The chain uses TRBV7-2 and TRBJ2-7; TRBD2 matches at 7 bases. V lost 1 base to trimming and J lost 0 bases; unmatched junction nucleotides: 3. The CDR3 is made up of 15 amino acids. Germline CDR1 SGHTA, CDR2 FQGNSA. CDR3 coding DNA: TGTGCCAGCAGCTTAGGACTAGCTAGCTCCTACGAGCAGTACTTC. Encoded protein: CASSLGLASSYEQYF.

Only a few counts were recorded for this clonotype. The chain is built from TRBV6-2 or TRBV6-3 and TRBJ2-2, with D hard to call. Germline V gene sequence: CDR1 MNHEY, CDR2 SVGEGT. The V gene lost 8 bases and the J gene lost 7 bases, with 8 bases spanning the gap. The CDR3 covers 11 residues. As DNA, the CDR3 is TGTGCCAGCCGATATATCGGGGAGCTGTTTTTT. Amino acids: CASRYIGELFF.

The J gene is TRBJ1-4, the V gene TRBV19; the D gene is possibly TRBD1 (6 bases). The CDR3 contains 13 residues. CDR1 is LNHDA and CDR2 is SQIVND in the germline V gene (reference sequence). V gave up 3 bases and J gave up 12 bases, with 14 bases separating them. CDR3: CASSMGKQGELFF. As DNA, the CDR3 is TGTGCCAGTAGTATGGGAAAACAGGGTGAACTGTTTTTT.

Many counts were recorded for this clonotype. The chain uses TRBV27 and TRBJ2-5, with 11 bases lining up with TRBD2. CDR3 length: 16 amino acids. V lost 5 bases and J lost 3; bases outside the gene matches: 8. Germline CDR1 MNHEY, CDR2 SMNVEV (reference sequence). The DNA of the CDR3 is TGTGCCAGCAGTCCGGGACTAGCGGAAAGGAAAGAGACCCAGTACTTC. Its protein product is CASSPGLAERKETQYF.

The V call is TRBV5-1, the J call TRBJ2-7, with D perhaps TRBD2 (6 bases). Trimming pared 4 bases from V and 2 bases from J, leaving 19 bases between. The CDR3 extends over 16 amino acids. Germline V gene lookup returns CDR1 SGHRS and CDR2 YFSETQ. This CDR3 is CASSRTGGTDAYEQYF. CDR3 nucleotide sequence: TGCGCCAGCAGCAGGACTGGGGGGACGGACGCCTACGAGCAGTACTTC.

This clonotype was seen repeatedly, ten times or more. CDR3 DNA sequence: TGTGCCAGCAGTGGAGATCCGGGGTCTTGGGACACTGAAGCTTTCTTT. Its translation: CASSGDPGSWDTEAFF. The chain uses TRBV25-1 and TRBJ1-1; unclear D gene. Germline-derived CDR1 and CDR2 are MGHDK and SYGVNS. V lost 4 bases and J lost 3, with 18 bases in between. CDR3 length: 16 amino acids.

This clonotype was seen ten or more times. V is TRBV29-1 and J is TRBJ2-2; 7 positions match TRBD1. This CDR3 is built from 15 residues. The V gene end was trimmed by 3 bases and the J gene end by 7 bases; junction bases not matched to a gene: 11. Germline CDR1 SQVTM, CDR2 ANQGSEA. The CDR3, as DNA: TGCAGCGTTGAGGTACAGGGGCCTTTCCACGGGGAGCTGTTTTTT. Protein: CSVEVQGPFHGELFF.

This clonotype was observed a few times. This chain uses TRBV7-2 with TRBJ2-1; D is unclear. CDR3 size: 13 residues. V lost 0 bases and J 4 bases, leaving 4 bases between the germline ends. Germline-derived CDR1 and CDR2 are SGHTA and FQGNSA. The CDR3 DNA is TGTGCCAGCAGCTTAGCGATATACAATGAGCAGTTCTTC. As protein: CASSLAIYNEQFF.

This clonotype was recorded at least ten times. This chain links TRBV28 with TRBJ2-7; D perhaps matches TRBD1 (6 bases). Germline V gene data show CDR1 as MDHEN and CDR2 as SYDVKM. V dropped 5 bases and J dropped 5 bases, with 10 bases sitting between them. This CDR3 has 12 residues. This chain's CDR3 is CASSPQGHEQYF. CDR3 coding DNA: TGTGCCAGCAGTCCGCAGGGGCACGAGCAGTACTTC.

This clonotype was seen many times. This chain uses TRBV6-1 with TRBJ2-7, with TRBD2 matching 9 bases. In germline, CDR1 is MNHNS, CDR2 SASEGT. V was pared by 11 bases and J by 2 bases, with 16 bases of the junction left unmatched. CDR3 length: 16 amino acids. Written as DNA, the CDR3 is TGTGCCGCCCACCGCGGGGGGGCCCCTGCAGCCTACGAGCAGTACTTC. Protein product: CAAHRGGAPAAYEQYF.

The rearrangement joins TRBV6-2 or TRBV6-3 to TRBJ2-7; the D gene is possibly TRBD2 (5 bases). The CDR3 is 12 residues long. Germline loops: CDR1 MNHEY, CDR2 SVGEGT. V lost 6 bases, J lost 3 bases, and 9 bases lay in between. The CDR3 sequence: CASSPDYYEQYF. As DNA, the CDR3 is TGTGCCAGCAGCCCCGACTACTACGAGCAGTACTTC.

This clonotype was observed many times. The chain employs TRBV24-1 and TRBJ2-2, with 13 bases lining up with TRBD2. CDR1 is KGHDR and CDR2 is SFDVKD in the germline V gene. The CDR3 extends over 17 amino acids. With V trimmed by 5 bases and J by 7 bases, 9 bases remained unmatched. The CDR3 loop is CATSGETSGRRVGELFF. In DNA form, the CDR3 reads TGTGCCACCAGTGGCGAGACTAGCGGGAGGCGTGTCGGGGAGCTGTTTTTT.